This T cell receptor beta chain appears in the sequencing data of a study of blood T cell repertoires in COVID-19. Measured with immunoSEQ multiplex PCR; TCRdb has only the in-frame clones, and not every one. The sample contains a few hundred thousand clones, 70% to 90% of which appear only once. This CDR3 contains 15 residues. In germline, CDR1 is MNHEY, CDR2 SVGAGI. The V and J ends lost 6 bases and 3 bases, in that order; junction bases with no gene match: 8. The J gene is TRBJ2-7, the V gene TRBV6-5; 10 bases align to TRBD1. This clonotype was sampled from a woman in her fifties or sixties who had been exposed to COVID-19. The sequencing input was PBMCs or T cells enriched from blood (not recorded which). CDR3 sequence (DNA): TGTGCCAGCAGCCTTGCGGGACAGGGGATCTACGAGCAGTACTTC. This gives the protein CASSLAGQGIYEQYF.